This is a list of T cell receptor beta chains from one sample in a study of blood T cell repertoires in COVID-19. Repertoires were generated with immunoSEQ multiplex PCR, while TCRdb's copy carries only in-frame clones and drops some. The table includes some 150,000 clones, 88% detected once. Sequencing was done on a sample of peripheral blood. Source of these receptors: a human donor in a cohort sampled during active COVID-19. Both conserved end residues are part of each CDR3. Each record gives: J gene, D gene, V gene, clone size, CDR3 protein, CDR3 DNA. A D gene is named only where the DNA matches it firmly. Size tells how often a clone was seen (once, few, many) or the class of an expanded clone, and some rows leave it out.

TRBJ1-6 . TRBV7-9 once CASSLEMGLNSPLHF TGTGCCAGCAGCTTAGAGATGGGCCTAAATTCACCCCTCCACTTT
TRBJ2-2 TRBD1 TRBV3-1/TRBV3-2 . CASSLRQGLLWGTGELFF TGTGCCAGCAGCCTCCGACAGGGGCTCCTTTGGGGCACCGGGGAGCTGTTTTTT
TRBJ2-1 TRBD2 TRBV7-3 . CASSPSRVAGGRNEQFF TGTGCCAGCAGCCCAAGTAGGGTAGCGGGAGGTCGGAATGAGCAGTTCTTC
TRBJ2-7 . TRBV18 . CASSPRPGRAYEQYF TGTGCCAGCTCACCACGTCCCGGCAGGGCCTACGAGCAGTACTTC
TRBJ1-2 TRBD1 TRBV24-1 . CATGGQGDGYTF TGTGCCACCGGAGGACAGGGAGATGGCTACACCTTC
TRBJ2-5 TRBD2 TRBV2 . CASSPQGLGETQYF TGTGCCAGCAGTCCCCAGGGACTAGGAGAGACCCAGTACTTC
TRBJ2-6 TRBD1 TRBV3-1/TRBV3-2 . CASSQDRGRRSGANVLTF TGTGCCAGCAGCCAAGACAGGGGGCGCCGATCTGGGGCCAACGTCCTGACTTTC
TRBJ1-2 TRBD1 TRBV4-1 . CASSRQTEGGNYGYTF TGCGCCAGCAGCCGCCAGACCGAAGGGGGCAACTATGGCTACACCTTC
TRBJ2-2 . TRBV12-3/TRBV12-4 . CASSSQGQELFF TGTGCCAGCAGTTCCCAGGGCCAGGAGCTGTTTTTT
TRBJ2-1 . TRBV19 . CASNPGVGYNEQFF TGTGCCAGTAACCCAGGGGTCGGCTACAATGAGCAGTTCTTC
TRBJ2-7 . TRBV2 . CASNKPTGPRDEQYF TGTGCCAGCAACAAACCGACAGGTCCCAGGGACGAGCAGTACTTC
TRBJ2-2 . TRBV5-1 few CASSLQGFANTGELFF TGCGCCAGCAGCTTACAGGGTTTCGCGAACACCGGGGAGCTGTTTTTT
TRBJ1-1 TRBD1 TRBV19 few CASSPGTAGAFF TGTGCCAGTAGTCCAGGGACAGCGGGAGCTTTCTTT
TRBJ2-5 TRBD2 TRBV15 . CATSRATGGGETQYF TGTGCCACCAGCAGAGCGACTGGGGGAGGGGAGACCCAGTACTTC
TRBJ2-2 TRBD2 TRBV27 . CASRPYTSGGSGELFF TGTGCCAGCAGACCCTACACTAGCGGGGGGTCCGGGGAGCTGTTTTTT
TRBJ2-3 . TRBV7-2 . CASSFQQGVDTQYF TGTGCCAGCAGCTTCCAACAGGGTGTGGATACGCAGTATTTT
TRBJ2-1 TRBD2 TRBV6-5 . CASRPGLAGGEQFF TGTGCCAGCCGCCCGGGACTAGCGGGAGGAGAGCAGTTCTTC
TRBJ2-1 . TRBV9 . CASSPTDSALNEQFF TGTGCCAGCAGCCCCACGGACAGTGCGCTCAATGAGCAGTTCTTC
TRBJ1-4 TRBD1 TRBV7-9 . CASSRTGVREKLFF TGTGCCAGCAGCAGGACAGGGGTGAGAGAAAAACTGTTTTTT
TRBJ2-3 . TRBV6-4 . CASSPGISDTQYF TGTGCCAGCAGTCCAGGCATTTCAGATACGCAGTATTTT
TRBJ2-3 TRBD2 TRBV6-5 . CASRDTSGATDTQYF TGTGCCAGCAGGGATACTAGCGGGGCCACAGATACGCAGTATTTT
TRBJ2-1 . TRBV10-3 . CAISELGGNEQFF TGTGCCATCAGTGAGTTAGGCGGCAATGAGCAGTTCTTC
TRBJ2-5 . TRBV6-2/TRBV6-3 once CASSYSTQTQYF TGTGCCAGCAGTTACTCGACTCAGACCCAGTACTTC
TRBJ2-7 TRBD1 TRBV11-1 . CASSLGQGGTYEQYF TGTGCCAGCAGCTTGGGACAGGGAGGTACCTACGAGCAGTACTTC
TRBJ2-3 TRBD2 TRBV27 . CASSLRRTSGTRRTDTQYF TGTGCCAGCAGTTTAAGAAGGACTAGCGGGACACGGCGGACAGATACGCAGTATTTT
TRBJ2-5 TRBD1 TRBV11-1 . CASSRTGGDQETQYF TGTGCCAGCAGCCGAACAGGGGGAGACCAAGAGACCCAGTACTTC
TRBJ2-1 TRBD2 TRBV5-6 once CASSLSASGYNEQFF TGTGCCAGCAGCTTGTCGGCTAGCGGCTACAATGAGCAGTTCTTC
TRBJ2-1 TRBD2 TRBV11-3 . CASSPRGLRSNEQFF TGTGCCAGCAGCCCACGGGGACTACGGTCCAATGAGCAGTTCTTC
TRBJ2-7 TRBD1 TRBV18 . CASSPTRDRGLGYF TGTGCCAGCTCACCTACGAGGGACAGGGGGCTCGGGTACTTC
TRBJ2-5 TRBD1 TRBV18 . CASSPTRSLTGGEETQYF TGTGCCAGCTCACCAACAAGATCACTGACAGGGGGTGAGGAGACCCAGTACTTC
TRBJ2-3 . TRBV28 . CASSPQSTDTQYF TGTGCCAGCAGTCCCCAGAGCACAGATACGCAGTATTTT
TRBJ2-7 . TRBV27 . CASRPMAEGSYEQYF TGTGCCAGCAGGCCCATGGCGGAGGGATCCTACGAGCAGTACTTC
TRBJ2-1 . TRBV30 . CAWGVTTSYNEQFF TGTGCCTGGGGAGTGACTACTTCCTACAATGAGCAGTTCTTC
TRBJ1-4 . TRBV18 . CASSPNPQGPGTNEKLFF TGTGCCAGCTCACCGAACCCCCAGGGCCCAGGAACTAATGAAAAACTGTTTTTT
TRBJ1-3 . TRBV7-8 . CASSAQGRGNTIYF TGTGCCAGCAGCGCACAGGGAAGAGGAAACACCATATATTTT
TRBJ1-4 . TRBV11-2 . CASSLVQGQNEKLFF TGTGCCAGCAGCTTAGTGCAGGGCCAGAATGAAAAACTGTTTTTT
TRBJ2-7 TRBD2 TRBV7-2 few CASSLAQAGETRQYF TGTGCCAGCAGCTTAGCGCAAGCGGGAGAAACGCGGCAGTACTTC
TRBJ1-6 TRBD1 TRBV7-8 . CASSMGTVSRSLHF TGTGCCAGCAGCATGGGGACAGTTAGTAGATCCCTCCACTTT
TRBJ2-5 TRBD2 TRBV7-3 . CASSLRGPGLARETQYF TGTGCCAGCAGCTTAAGGGGACCGGGACTAGCTCGCGAGACCCAGTACTTC
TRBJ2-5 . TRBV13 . CASSLAWGPGETQYF TGTGCCAGCAGCTTAGCTTGGGGGCCGGGGGAGACCCAGTACTTC
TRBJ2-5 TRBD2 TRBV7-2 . CASSLVLAGVTPQYF TGTGCCAGCAGCTTAGTGCTAGCGGGGGTAACTCCCCAGTACTTC
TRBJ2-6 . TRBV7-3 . CASSSRLGSRSGANVLTF TGTGCCAGCAGCTCCCGTCTAGGTTCCCGCTCTGGGGCCAACGTCCTGACTTTC
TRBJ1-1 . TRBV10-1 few CASSESGDGGTEAFF TGCGCCAGCAGTGAGTCAGGGGACGGGGGAACTGAAGCTTTCTTT
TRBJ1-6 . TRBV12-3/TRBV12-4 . CASSGGFWSPLHF TGTGCCAGCAGTGGGGGGTTCTGGTCACCCCTCCACTTT
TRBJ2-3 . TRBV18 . CASSPQGYRTDTQYF TGTGCCAGCTCACCACAGGGGTATAGGACAGATACGCAGTATTTT
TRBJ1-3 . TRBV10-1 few CATSEASGNTIYF TGCGCCACCTCCGAGGCCTCTGGAAACACCATATATTTT
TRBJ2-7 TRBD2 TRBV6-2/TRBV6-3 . CASSSAGFNEQYF TGTGCCAGCAGCTCAGCGGGGTTCAACGAGCAGTACTTC
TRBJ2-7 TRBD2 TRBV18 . CASSRRGTSGASSYEQYF TGTGCCAGCTCACGACGAGGGACTAGCGGCGCTAGCTCCTACGAGCAGTACTTC